A single sample gave rise to the 11 T cell receptor beta chains below, sequenced in a study of beta chain features in type 1 diabetes. General study points: Shortening of TCRB CDR3s, moderate but significant, appeared in all four CD4+ subsets of Type 1 diabetes patients.

The investigators reverse transcribed all of the isolated RNA, so they sequenced expressed TCRB transcripts. Assay: immunoSEQ multiplex PCR; the TCRdb copy retains only in-frame clones and omits some. The table shows nearly 350,000 clones, with approximately 9.9% occurring only once. The antigens for these receptors are not known. The specimen sequenced was central memory CD4+ T cells from blood. The receptors originated from a man younger than 40 with type 1 diabetes.

This clone was seen only a few times. This CDR3 is CASSSTGGGAGELFF. CDR3 bases: TGTGCCAGCAGCTCGACAGGGGGTGGGGCCGGGGAGCTGTTTTTT. The chain combines TRBV11-2 with TRBJ2-2; 9 bases are shared with TRBD1. Trimming took 4 bases from V and 6 from J; bases not matched to a gene: 6. Germline V CDR1 and CDR2: SGHAT, FQNNGV. The CDR3 is made up of 15 amino acids.

V and J are TRBV9 and TRBJ2-5; perhaps TRBD1 as D (6 bases). Germline CDR1 SGDLS, CDR2 YYNGEE. V lost 6 bases and J lost 5, with 14 bases in between. The CDR3 spans 13 residues. CDR3 DNA: TGTGCCAGCACCTGGGGGCCCAGGGAGACCCAGTACTTC. Protein product: CASTWGPRETQYF.

To note about this clone: The identical CDR3 is also encoded by other nucleotide sequences in the sample. The genes are TRBV7-2 and TRBJ2-7; TRBD2 matches 11 bases. There are 14 residues in the CDR3. J was trimmed by 7 bases and V by 5 bases; bases with no gene match: 7. Germline CDR1 reads SGHTA; CDR2 reads FQGNSA. For the CDR3, the DNA is TGTGCCAGCAGCCTGCTAGCGGGGGGTCGGGAGCAGTACTTC. This sequence encodes CASSLLAGGREQYF.

The chain couples TRBV7-9 to TRBJ1-5; a possible D gene is TRBD1 (6 bases). CDR3 size: 16 residues. CDR1 is SEHNR, CDR2 FQNEAQ, per germline (reference sequence). V was pared by 6 bases and J by 4 bases, with 19 bases between. The CDR3, as DNA: TGTGCCAGCAGTTATCATGCCGACAGGCATAATCAGCCCCAGCATTTT. Translation gives CASSYHADRHNQPQHF.

The chain is built from TRBV11-3 and TRBJ2-2; the match to TRBD2 covers 8 bases. Losses at the gene ends were 5 bases for V and 3 bases for J; bases not matched to a gene: 5. CDR3 length equals 15 residues. Looked up from germline, CDR1 is SGHNT and CDR2 is YENEEA. This CDR3 reads CASSARGGHTGELFF. The CDR3 bases are TGTGCCAGCAGCGCCCGCGGGGGGCACACCGGGGAGCTGTTTTTT.

This clone was observed a few times. The chain joins TRBV7-6 to TRBJ2-2; TRBD1 might be the D (5 bases). The CDR3 sequence is 16 residues long. The ends were cut back, 1 base at V and 4 bases at J, with 13 bases in the middle. The germline CDR1 and CDR2 sequences are SGHVS and FNYEAQ. The CDR3 region is CASSLVTGQGTGELFF. The CDR3 DNA is TGTGCCAGCAGCTTAGTAACCGGGCAGGGCACCGGGGAGCTGTTTTTT.

This clone came up a few times. CDR3 nucleotides: TGCGCCAGCAGCTTGCGAGCGGGGGGCCTCACCGGGGAGCTGTTTTTT. Residues: CASSLRAGGLTGELFF. The rearrangement links TRBV5-1 to TRBJ2-2, with 9 bases that match TRBD2. Germline V gene lookup returns CDR1 SGHRS and CDR2 YFSETQ. Losses at the gene ends were 1 base for V and 4 bases for J; bases not matched to a gene: 5. The CDR3 length is 16 residues.

This clone was seen more than once but under ten times. V and J are TRBV21-1 and TRBJ1-1. TRBV21-1 has pseudogene status. There are 16 residues in the CDR3. This CDR3 is CASSKSAGGSKRAAFF. The CDR3 coding sequence is TGTGCCAGCAGCAAATCGGCCGGGGGCAGTAAACGGGCGGCTTTCTTT.

This chain uses TRBV29-1 with TRBJ1-2; 10 bases agree with TRBD1. The length of the CDR3 is 14 residues. The junction had 3 bases not matched to a gene; V was cut back by 4 bases and J by 1 base. In germline, CDR1 is SQVTM, CDR2 ANQGSEA. This chain's CDR3 is CSVGGQGDNYGYTF. The CDR3 nucleotides are TGCAGCGTTGGCGGACAGGGGGATAACTATGGCTACACCTTC.

This clone was seen a handful of times. This sequence joins TRBV13 and TRBJ2-3, with a possible D match to TRBD2 (6 bases). The CDR3 totals 18 residues. V gave up 0 bases and J gave up 1 base, with 17 bases separating them. The V gene's germline CDR1 is PRHDT and CDR2 FYEKMQ (reference sequence). The CDR3 sequence: CASSLGGGVVEGTDTQYF. The CDR3 region has the DNA TGTGCCAGCAGCTTAGGCGGGGGAGTGGTCGAGGGCACAGATACGCAGTATTTT.

The rearrangement uses TRBV9 and TRBJ2-2, with no clear D. V shed 6 bases and J shed 5 bases, with 20 bases lying between them. Germline V CDR1 and CDR2: SGDLS, YYNGEE. This CDR3 contains 16 residues. CDR3 DNA sequence: TGTGCCAGCATCGTCGTCCGGGCCCGTTGGACCGGGGAGCTGTTTTTT. It yields the protein CASIVVRARWTGELFF.